This T cell receptor (beta chain) was sequenced during a study of blood T cell repertoires in COVID-19. Using immunoSEQ multiplex PCR, the repertoire was profiled, and TCRdb retains in-frame clones only, with some absent. The sample holds about 98,000 clones, about 80% seen once. CDR1 is LNHDA, CDR2 SQIVND, per germline (reference sequence). Trimming at V came to 4 bases and at J to 8 bases, leaving 9 bases not matched to a gene. The CDR3 covers 15 residues. This receptor was obtained from a man between 65 and 85 years old with acute or convalescent COVID-19. The chain carries TRBV19 and TRBJ1-2, with 11 bases lining up with TRBD1. Material for sequencing was peripheral blood. The CDR3 is CASSTAGTGGMGYTF. DNA for the CDR3: TGTGCCAGTAGTACCGCCGGGACAGGGGGAATGGGCTACACCTTC.